This TCR beta chain was identified during a study of vaccination and CD4 T cells after COVID-19. Oncomine TCR Beta short-read sequencing was applied to DNA from cultured CD4+ T cells. TCRdb processed the PCR reads anew with MiXCR; each CDR3 protein has one entry. Of fewer than 15,000 distinct CDR3 sequences in the sample, roughly 45% were seen once. A note on this clonotype: Its specificity is unknown.

Indicated treatment: roughly 10-day PBMC culture with coronavirus spike peptide pools or control peptides (ViraFEST assay). Germline V gene sequence: CDR1 DFQATT, CDR2 SNEGSKA (reference sequence). The CDR3 runs 13 residues. The V and J ends lost 3 bases and 4 bases respectively, with 12 bases between them. Source: CD4+ T cells from blood, cultured in vitro, taken after SARS-CoV-2 vaccination. This TCR came from a human donor who had recovered from COVID-19. The chain is built from TRBV20-1 and TRBJ1-2; no reliable D call. CDR3 protein: CSARSRRSYGYTF. As DNA, the CDR3 is TGCAGTGCTAGGAGCAGACGGTCCTATGGCTACACCTTC.